The TCR beta chain described here comes from a study of cytomegalovirus exposure and HLA in healthy donors. General observations from the study: TCR beta chains numbering roughly 150 were designated cytomegalovirus-associated.

With 60 Vbeta and 13 Jbeta primers, the PCR was carried out. The repertoire was sequenced with immunoSEQ multiplex PCR; TCRdb's copy has only in-frame clones and lacks some. Of 140,000 to 150,000 clones listed, around 10% were seen once; the top ten hold roughly 2%. Turning to this clone: Its antigen is unknown.

This CDR3 contains 16 residues. Germline values: CDR1 SGHRS, CDR2 YFSETQ. V shed 3 bases, J shed 5 bases, and the junction held 11 bases outside the gene matches. Sequenced input: PBMCs. This clonotype originated in a man aged 45-65 years in good health and CMV-seronegative. The chain carries TRBV5-1 and TRBJ1-1; 9 bases are a match to TRBD1. Here the CDR3 reads CASSSSRDRESTEAFF. CDR3 coding DNA: TGCGCCAGCAGCTCTTCCCGGGACAGGGAATCGACTGAAGCTTTCTTT.